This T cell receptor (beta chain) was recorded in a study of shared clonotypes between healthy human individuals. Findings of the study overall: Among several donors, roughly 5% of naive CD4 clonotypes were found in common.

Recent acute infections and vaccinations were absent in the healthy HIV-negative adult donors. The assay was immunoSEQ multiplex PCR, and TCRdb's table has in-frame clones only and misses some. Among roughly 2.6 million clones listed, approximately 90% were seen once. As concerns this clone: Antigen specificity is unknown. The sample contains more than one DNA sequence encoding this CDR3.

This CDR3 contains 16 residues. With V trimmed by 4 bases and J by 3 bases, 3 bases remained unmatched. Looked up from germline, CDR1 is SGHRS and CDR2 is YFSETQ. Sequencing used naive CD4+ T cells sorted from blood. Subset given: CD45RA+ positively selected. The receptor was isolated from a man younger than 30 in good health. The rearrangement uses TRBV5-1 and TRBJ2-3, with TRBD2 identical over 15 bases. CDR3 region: CASSSGTSGGTDTQYF. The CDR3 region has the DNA TGCGCCAGCAGCAGCGGGACTAGCGGGGGGACAGATACGCAGTATTTT.